This T cell receptor (beta chain) originates from a study of Graves' ophthalmopathy and Graves' hyperthyroidism. Overall study results and limits: Among thyroid clonotypes expanded above 0.001 frequency, most also appeared in blood.

There are a few counts of this clonotype. Its antigen remains unknown. Germline loops: CDR1 SEHNR, CDR2 FQNEAQ (reference sequence). This CDR3 has 15 amino acids. V lost 10 bases to trimming and J lost 3 bases; unmatched junction nucleotides: 12. The authors amplified TCR beta CDR3 regions, and they did so from RNA transcripts for repertoire sequencing. HTBI primers served in a first-round RT-PCR, which a second-round multiplex PCR followed. TCRdb passed the multiplex PCR reads through MiXCR, listing each CDR3 protein once. The data contain roughly 220,000 distinct CDR3 sequences, around 45% of them seen just once; the ten biggest clones take up around 43%.

The source of this sequence is an adult man with Graves' ophthalmopathy. What was sequenced was peripheral blood. This sequence joins TRBV7-9 and TRBJ2-5; the match to TRBD2 covers 9 bases. DNA for the CDR3: TGTGCCACCCAGACTCGTTTAGCGGGAGAAGAGACCCAGTACTTC. Protein: CATQTRLAGEETQYF.